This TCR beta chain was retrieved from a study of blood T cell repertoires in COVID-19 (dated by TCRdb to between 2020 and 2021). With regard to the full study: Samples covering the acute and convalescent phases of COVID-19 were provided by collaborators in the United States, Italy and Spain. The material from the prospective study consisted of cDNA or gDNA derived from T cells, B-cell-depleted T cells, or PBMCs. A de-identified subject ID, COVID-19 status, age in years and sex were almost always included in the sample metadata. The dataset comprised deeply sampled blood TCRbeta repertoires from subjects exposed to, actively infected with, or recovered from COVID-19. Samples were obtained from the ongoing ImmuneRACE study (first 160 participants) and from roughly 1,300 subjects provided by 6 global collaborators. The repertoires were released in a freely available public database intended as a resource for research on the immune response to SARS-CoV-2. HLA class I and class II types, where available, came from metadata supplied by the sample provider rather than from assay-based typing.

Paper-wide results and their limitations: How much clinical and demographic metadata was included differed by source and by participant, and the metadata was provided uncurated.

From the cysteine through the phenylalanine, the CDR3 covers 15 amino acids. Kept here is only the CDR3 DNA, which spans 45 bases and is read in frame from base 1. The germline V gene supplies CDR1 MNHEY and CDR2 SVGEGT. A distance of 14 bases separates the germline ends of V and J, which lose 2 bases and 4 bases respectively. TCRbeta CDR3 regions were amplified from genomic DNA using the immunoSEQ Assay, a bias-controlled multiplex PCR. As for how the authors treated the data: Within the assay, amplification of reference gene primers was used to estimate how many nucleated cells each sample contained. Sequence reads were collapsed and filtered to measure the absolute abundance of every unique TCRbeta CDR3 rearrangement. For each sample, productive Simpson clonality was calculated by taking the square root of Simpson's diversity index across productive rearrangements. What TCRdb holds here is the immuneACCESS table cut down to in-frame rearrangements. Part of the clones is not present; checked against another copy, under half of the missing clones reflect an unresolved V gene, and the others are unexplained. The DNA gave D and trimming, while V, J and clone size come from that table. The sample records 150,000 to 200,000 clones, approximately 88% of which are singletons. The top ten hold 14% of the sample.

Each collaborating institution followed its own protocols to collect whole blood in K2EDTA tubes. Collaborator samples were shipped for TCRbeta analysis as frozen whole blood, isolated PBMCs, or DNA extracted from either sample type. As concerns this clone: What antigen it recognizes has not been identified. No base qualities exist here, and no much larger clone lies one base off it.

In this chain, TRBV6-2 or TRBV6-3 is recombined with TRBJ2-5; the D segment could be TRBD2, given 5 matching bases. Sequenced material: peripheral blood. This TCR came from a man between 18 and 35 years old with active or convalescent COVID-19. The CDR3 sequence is CASSYTGSRGETQYF. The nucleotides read TGTGCCAGCAGTTACACGGGATCGAGAGGAGAGACCCAGTACTTC.